These 21 T cell receptor beta chains originate from one sample sequenced in a study of blood T cell repertoires in COVID-19. Libraries were prepared by immunoSEQ multiplex PCR; TCRdb keeps only in-frame clonotypes and omits some of them. The sample has around 50,000 clones, roughly 84% seen once. Sequenced input: peripheral blood. These receptors came from a man aged 45-60 years with active COVID-19.

This chain joins TRBV6-5 and TRBJ2-2; 9 bases line up with TRBD2. J lost 5 bases, V lost 6 bases, and 7 bases had no gene match. CDR3 length equals 15 residues. From germline, CDR1 is MNHEY and CDR2 SVGAGI. The CDR3 sequence: CASRVVREGTGELFF. The CDR3 DNA reads TGTGCCAGCAGGGTGGTGCGGGAGGGGACCGGGGAGCTGTTTTTT.

This clone was seen only a few times. This chain links TRBV4-3 with TRBJ1-5; D may be TRBD1 (6 bases). This CDR3 has 16 residues. V shed 1 base and J shed 4 bases, with 14 bases lying between them. CDR1 is LGHNA and CDR2 is YSLEER in the germline V gene. CDR3 sequence reads: CASSQVAGVGNQPQHF. CDR3 DNA: TGCGCCAGCAGCCAAGTTGCAGGGGTGGGGAATCAGCCCCAGCATTTT.

This clone was found once. The CDR3 region has the DNA TGTGCCAGCCTGGGACAGCCTAATGAAAAACTGTTTTTT. It encodes CASLGQPNEKLFF. The V gene is TRBV28, the J gene TRBJ1-4; 7 bases agree with TRBD1. Germline V gene lookup returns CDR1 MDHEN and CDR2 SYDVKM. Trimming took 8 bases from V and 3 from J; bases not matched to a gene: 3. This CDR3 is built from 13 residues.

The V and J genes are TRBV4-2 and TRBJ2-1, with 7 bases identical to TRBD1. This CDR3 region has 15 residues. V lost 6 bases and J lost 5; bases outside the gene matches: 10. Germline values: CDR1 LGHNA, CDR2 YNFKEQ. In nucleotides, the CDR3 is TGTGCCAGCAGTCGTGACAGGGATTACAACAATGAGCAGTTCTTC. Translated: CASSRDRDYNNEQFF.

This chain connects TRBV27 to TRBJ1-6, with 7 bases identical to TRBD1. V dropped 5 bases and J dropped 7; count of bases not matched to a gene: 14. Germline CDR1 is MNHEY and CDR2 is SMNVEV (reference sequence). This CDR3 is 17 amino acids long. The CDR3 loop reads CASSPIPPGQRNSPLHF. In nucleotides, the CDR3 is TGTGCCAGCAGTCCTATACCTCCGGGACAGAGAAATTCACCCCTCCACTTT.

The chain employs TRBV2 and TRBJ1-3, with D possibly matching TRBD1 (6 bases). V shed 11 bases and J shed 1 base, with 15 bases lying between them. Germline V gene lookup returns CDR1 SNHLY and CDR2 FYNNEI. The CDR3 contains 14 residues. This CDR3 is CASFTGSSGNTIYF. The CDR3 coding sequence is TGTGCCTCCTTCACAGGGTCTTCTGGAAACACCATATATTTT.

This clone was recorded a few times. The rearrangement joins TRBV2 to TRBJ2-2; the match to TRBD2 covers 8 bases. This CDR3 contains 15 residues. The V segment lost 3 bases and the J segment 6 bases; nucleotides outside the gene matches: 6. Germline assignment: CDR1 SNHLY and CDR2 FYNNEI. CDR3 protein: CASSEFSGDSGELFF. CDR3 DNA sequence: TGTGCCAGCAGTGAGTTTAGCGGGGATTCCGGGGAGCTGTTTTTT.

The gene calls are TRBV19 and TRBJ1-2, with a tentative D call TRBD1 (5 bases). The V gene's germline CDR1 is LNHDA and CDR2 SQIVND (reference sequence). The ends were cut back, 4 bases at V and 3 bases at J, with 15 bases in the middle. This CDR3 region has 15 residues. In DNA, the CDR3 is TGTGCCAGTAGTAAGGGGCAGAGTCCTGACTATGGCTACACCTTC. Encoded protein: CASSKGQSPDYGYTF.

The chain is built from TRBV15 and TRBJ1-4, with 9 bases aligning to TRBD1. This CDR3 has 15 residues. V shed 1 base and J 8 bases; nucleotides not matched to a gene: 5. CDR1 LNHNV and CDR2 YYDKDF come from the germline V gene (reference sequence). The CDR3 protein is CATSRATGGTEKLFF. The CDR3 bases are TGTGCCACCAGCAGAGCAACAGGGGGCACGGAAAAACTGTTTTTT.

V and J are TRBV5-1 and TRBJ2-7, with D tentatively TRBD1 (5 bases). V was clipped by 0 bases and J by 2 bases, with 9 bases between them. The CDR3 extends over 14 amino acids. The germline gives CDR1 SGHRS, CDR2 YFSETQ. This chain's CDR3 is CASSLDAGPYEQYF. In nucleotides, the CDR3 is TGCGCCAGCAGCTTGGATGCAGGGCCCTACGAGCAGTACTTC. The entire variable domain, with the rest obtained from reference TRBV5-1 and TRBJ2-7, is as follows: KAGVTQTPRYLIKTRGQQVTLSCSPISGHRSVSWYQQTPGQGLQFLFEYFSETQRNKGNFPGRFSGRQFSNSRSEMNVSTLELGDSALYLCASSLDAGPYEQYFGPGTRLTVT.

The chain uses TRBV6-2 or TRBV6-3 and TRBJ1-1; TRBD1 agrees at 7 bases. The J segment lost 0 bases and the V segment lost 4 bases, leaving 5 bases of the junction unmatched. This CDR3 is 15 amino acids long. The germline V gene encodes CDR1 MNHEY and CDR2 SVGEGT. The CDR3 DNA is TGTGCCAGCAGTTCCGGGACAGCCATGAACACTGAAGCTTTCTTT. This codes for CASSSGTAMNTEAFF.

V gene TRBV7-3 combines with J gene TRBJ2-1; 8 positions match TRBD2. Germline CDR1 reads SGHTA; CDR2 reads FQGTGA. This CDR3 has 16 amino acids. V shed 5 bases, J shed 4 bases, and the junction held 10 bases outside the gene matches. This CDR3 reads CASSLRAGGMYNEQFF. CDR3 bases: TGTGCCAGCAGCCTCAGGGCGGGGGGAATGTACAATGAGCAGTTCTTC.

The rearrangement uses TRBV28 and TRBJ2-4, with 10 bases fitting TRBD1. After removal of 4 bases from V and 6 bases from J, the junction contained 6 bases not matched to a gene. The CDR3 has 15 amino acids. From germline, CDR1 is MDHEN and CDR2 SYDVKM. In nucleotides, the CDR3 is TGTGCCAGCAGTTCCCGCCGGACAGGGGGAAACATTCAGTACTTC. It encodes CASSSRRTGGNIQYF.

The chain employs TRBV4-1 and TRBJ2-1; 8 bases match TRBD1. Trimming cost V 0 bases and J 6 bases; bases outside gene matches: 10. Germline loops: CDR1 MGHRA, CDR2 YSYEKL. The CDR3 is 17 amino acids. The CDR3: CASSQDPAGGWGNEQFF. The DNA of the CDR3 is TGCGCCAGCAGCCAAGATCCGGCAGGGGGCTGGGGCAATGAGCAGTTCTTC.

The sample holds one count of this clone. CDR3: CASSITSGRNEQFF. Written as DNA, the CDR3 is TGTGCCAGTAGTATAACTAGCGGGAGAAATGAGCAGTTCTTC. The chain combines TRBV19 with TRBJ2-1; 11 nucleotides agree with TRBD2. CDR3 size: 14 residues. Per germline, CDR1 LNHDA and CDR2 SQIVND (reference sequence). Trimming cost V 2 bases and J 7 bases; bases outside gene matches: 1.

This clone occurred once. This chain connects TRBV18 to TRBJ2-2; D possibly corresponds to TRBD1 (6 bases). Germline V gives CDR1 KGHSH, CDR2 LQKENI. The V end was cut by 4 bases, the J end by 1 base, with 13 bases between. There are 16 residues in the CDR3. The CDR3: CASSRSGEGNTGELFF. The CDR3 nucleotides read TGTGCCAGCTCACGCTCAGGGGAAGGGAACACCGGGGAGCTGTTTTTT.

V usage is TRBV11-2 and J usage is TRBJ2-7; D is ambiguous. Germline CDR1 is SGHAT and CDR2 is FQNNGV. Trimming took 1 base from V and 4 from J, leaving 11 bases between them. The length of the CDR3 is 14 residues. CDR3 sequence (DNA): TGTGCCAGCAGCTTAGCGGTAGCCCGATACGAGCAGTACTTC. It codes for CASSLAVARYEQYF.

This chain connects TRBV6-5 to TRBJ2-3, with D possibly TRBD2 on 6 matching bases. Germline V gene sequence: CDR1 MNHEY, CDR2 SVGAGI. The V end lost 7 bases, the J end lost 2 bases, and 16 bases lay between the germline ends. The CDR3 totals 15 residues. The CDR3, as DNA: TGTGCCAGCACCGCTCTTGGCGGGGACACAGATACGCAGTATTTT. Translated, it gives CASTALGGDTDTQYF.

This chain uses TRBV18 with TRBJ2-7; the match to TRBD1 covers 8 bases. The ends lost 3 bases at V and 2 bases at J; junction bases unmatched: 6. The germline gives CDR1 KGHSH, CDR2 LQKENI. There are 15 residues in the CDR3. The CDR3: CASSPRTGQPYEQYF. The CDR3 nucleotides are TGTGCCAGCTCACCTCGGACAGGGCAACCCTACGAGCAGTACTTC.

The CDR3: CASSQQGVDTGELFF. The CDR3 nucleotides read TGCGCCAGCAGCCAACAGGGGGTAGACACCGGGGAGCTGTTTTTT. The rearrangement links TRBV5-1 to TRBJ2-2, with 8 bases identical to TRBD1. J was trimmed by 3 bases and V by 4 bases; bases with no gene match: 5. Germline CDR1 is SGHRS and CDR2 is YFSETQ. The length of the CDR3 is 15 residues. Full variable domain (outside the CDR3, taken from reference TRBV5-1 and TRBJ2-2): KAGVTQTPRYLIKTRGQQVTLSCSPISGHRSVSWYQQTPGQGLQFLFEYFSETQRNKGNFPGRFSGRQFSNSRSEMNVSTLELGDSALYLCASSQQGVDTGELFFGEGSRLTVL.

The rearrangement uses TRBV28 and TRBJ1-2; TRBD1 agrees at 7 bases. The CDR3 loop spans 14 amino acids. Per germline, CDR1 MDHEN and CDR2 SYDVKM. V gave up 8 bases and J gave up 9 bases; unmatched junction bases: 15. The CDR3 bases are TGTGCCAGCGGGACAGTCGGGTTAGGGGTACGCTACACCTTC. Amino acids: CASGTVGLGVRYTF.